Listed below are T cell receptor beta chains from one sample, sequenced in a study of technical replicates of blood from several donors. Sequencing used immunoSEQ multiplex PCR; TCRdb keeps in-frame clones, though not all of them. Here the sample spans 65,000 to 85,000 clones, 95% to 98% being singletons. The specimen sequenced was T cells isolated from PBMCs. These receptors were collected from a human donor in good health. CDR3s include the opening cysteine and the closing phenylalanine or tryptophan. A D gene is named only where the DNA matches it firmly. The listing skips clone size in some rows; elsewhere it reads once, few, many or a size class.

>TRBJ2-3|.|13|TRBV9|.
TGTGCCAGCAACCAGGGGCGCACAGATACGCAGTATTTT
CASNQGRTDTQYF
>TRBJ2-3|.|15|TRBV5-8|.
TGTGCCAGCAGCTCCCGGGGACAAGGCACAGATACGCAGTATTTT
CASSSRGQGTDTQYF
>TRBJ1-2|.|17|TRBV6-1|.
TGTGCCAGCAGTGAAGGGTCCGGAGACGGAACTGCCTATGGCTACACCTTC
CASSEGSGDGTAYGYTF
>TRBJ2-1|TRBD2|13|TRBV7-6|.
TGTGCCAGCAGCTTAGGGGGACTAAATGAGCAGTTCTTC
CASSLGGLNEQFF
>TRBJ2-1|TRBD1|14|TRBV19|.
TGTGCCAGTAGTAATCGACAGGGGGACAATGAGCAGTTCTTC
CASSNRQGDNEQFF
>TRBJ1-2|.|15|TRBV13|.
TGTGCCAGCAGCCGGAACCCCGGACAACACTATGGCTACACCTTC
CASSRNPGQHYGYTF
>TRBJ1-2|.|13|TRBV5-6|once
TGTGCCAGCAGCTTGGGGACAGTCTATGGCTACACCTTC
CASSLGTVYGYTF
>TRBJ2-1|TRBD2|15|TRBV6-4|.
TGTGCCAGCAGGCTACTAGCGGGGCTTGGAGATGAGCAGTTCTTC
CASRLLAGLGDEQFF
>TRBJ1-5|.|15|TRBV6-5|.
TGTGCCAGCAGTTACTCATCGGGACAACCAGGAACCCAGCATTTT
CASSYSSGQPGTQHF
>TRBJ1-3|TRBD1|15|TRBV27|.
TGTGCCAGCAGGCTGAACCCCGACAGGGCGAACACCATATATTTT
CASRLNPDRANTIYF
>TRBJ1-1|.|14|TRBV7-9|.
TGTGCCAGCAGCTTAGCGCATACGTACTCTGAAGCTTTCTTT
CASSLAHTYSEAFF
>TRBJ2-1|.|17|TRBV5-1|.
TGCGCCAGCAGGACAACGGTTGGGACGGGGGTTTACAATGAGCAGTTCTTC
CASRTTVGTGVYNEQFF